This T cell receptor beta chain is drawn from a study of cytomegalovirus exposure and HLA in healthy donors. Study-wide results and caveats: An apparent linkage of common viral pathogens to several of the most significant clusters emerged in a later analysis. For cytomegalovirus status, the classifier reportedly gave diagnoses with high specificity and sensitivity. Rare TCR sequences predominated, though certain public TCRs were found in many donors. Owing to their indistinguishability, certain V segments, notably TRBV6-2 and TRBV6-3, were excluded.

Primers: 60 Vbeta forward and 13 Jbeta reverse. Assay used: immunoSEQ multiplex PCR; TCRdb lists only in-frame clones, some missing. This repertoire includes approximately 110,000 clones. For this clone: Its antigen is not known.

This CDR3 has 15 residues. Germline V gives CDR1 SGHDT, CDR2 YYEEEE. V lost 0 bases and J 0 bases, leaving 9 bases between the germline ends. The sequenced sample consisted of PBMCs. This sequence originates from a man aged 25 to 45 in good health and CMV-seronegative. The rearrangement links TRBV5-6 to TRBJ2-5, with D hard to call. CDR3 amino acids: CASSLAEIHQETQYF. CDR3 DNA: TGTGCCAGCAGCTTGGCCGAGATCCACCAAGAGACCCAGTACTTC. Full variable domain (rest looked up from reference TRBV5-6 and TRBJ2-5): DAGVTQSPTHLIKTRGQQVTLRCSPKSGHDTVSWYQQALGQGPQFIFQYYEEEERQRGNFPDRFSGHQFPNYSSELNVNALLLGDSALYLCASSLAEIHQETQYFGPGTRLLVL.